The 5 T cell receptor beta chains given below trace back to one sample, sequenced in a study of siplizumab effects on memory and regulatory T cells (dated by TCRdb to about 2019). Receptor amplification or capture employed the immunoSEQ multiplex PCR assay. TCRdb stores this immuneACCESS table with in-frame sequences only. Part of the clones is absent; in the studies checked, under half of the shortfall reflects unresolved V genes, and no reason is known for the rest. This sample gives some 100,000 clones in total; roughly 92% of them show up just once. Roughly 0.6% of the sample rests with the top ten. Sequences were obtained from Tregs sorted from blood. Every receptor here comes from a human donor in good health.

The chain employs TRBV14 and TRBJ2-1; D gene unclear. V lost 4 bases, J lost 3 bases, and 10 bases lay in between. The CDR3 loop spans 14 amino acids. Germline V gene lookup returns CDR1 SGHDN and CDR2 FVKESK. DNA for the CDR3: TGTGCCAGCAGCCCCTCCTTGGGCTACAATGAGCAGTTCTTC. Amino acid sequence: CASSPSLGYNEQFF.

The genes are TRBV2 and TRBJ1-1; D not resolved. Trimming pared 6 bases from V and 11 bases from J, leaving 16 bases between. There are 12 residues in the CDR3. Germline CDR1 and CDR2: SNHLY and FYNNEI. This CDR3 reads CASRPSSGRAFF. The CDR3 DNA reads TGTGCCAGCAGACCTAGCTCGGGTCGGGCTTTCTTT. Variable domain in full (rest from reference TRBV2 and TRBJ1-1): EPEVTQTPSHQVTQMGQEVILRCVPISNHLYFYWYRQILGQKVEFLVSFYNNEISEKSEIFDDQFSVERPDGSNFTLKIRSTKLEDSAMYFCASRPSSGRAFFGQGTRLTVV.

The chain couples TRBV4-2 to TRBJ1-4; D is unresolved. Germline CDR1 and CDR2: LGHNA and YNFKEQ. This CDR3 is built from 14 residues. Between the trimmed V and J ends, which lost 4 bases and 6 bases, there was a span of 12 bases. The CDR3 DNA reads as TGTGCCAGCAGCCGTATCCGGGTCGATGAAAAACTGTTTTTT. It codes for CASSRIRVDEKLFF.

The V and J genes are TRBV27 and TRBJ1-1, with D maybe TRBD1 (6 bases). This CDR3 comprises 16 residues. Between the trimmed V and J ends, which lost 0 bases and 3 bases, there was a span of 14 bases. CDR1 MNHEY and CDR2 SMNVEV come from the germline V gene (reference sequence). The CDR3 here is CASSLSGAGMYTEAFF. In DNA form, the CDR3 reads TGTGCCAGCAGTTTATCGGGGGCAGGGATGTACACTGAAGCTTTCTTT.

This chain links TRBV7-3 with TRBJ2-1, with 8 bases aligning to TRBD2. The germline gives CDR1 SGHTA, CDR2 FQGTGA. The CDR3 extends over 15 amino acids. V lost 5 bases to trimming and J lost 0 bases; unmatched junction nucleotides: 3. CDR3 in amino acids: CASSTSGSSYNEQFF. The CDR3 region has the DNA TGTGCCAGCAGCACAAGCGGGAGCTCCTACAATGAGCAGTTCTTC. Full variable domain (remainder filled in from reference TRBV7-3 and TRBJ2-1): GAGVSQTPSNKVTEKGKYVELRCDPISGHTALYWYRQSLGQGPEFLIYFQGTGAADDSGLPNDRFFAVRPEGSVSTLKIQRTERGDSAVYLCASSTSGSSYNEQFFGPGTRLTVL.